The source of this T cell receptor beta chain is a study of cytomegalovirus exposure and HLA in healthy donors. The CDR3 length is 14 residues. Trimming took 1 base from V and 1 from J, leaving 8 bases between them. Germline V gives CDR1 SGHKS, CDR2 YYEKEE (reference sequence). Study-level points and caveats: In an earlier analysis, in some 540 donors, most V segments appeared productive either ~90% or ~30% of the time.

Worth noting for this clone: Its cognate antigen is unknown.

The PCR employed 60 Vbeta primers together with 13 Jbeta primers. The data were produced by immunoSEQ multiplex PCR, yet TCRdb's version contains in-frame clones alone and is incomplete. The sample has some 120,000 clones, around 84% seen once. The chain couples TRBV5-5 to TRBJ1-1; D gene ambiguous. Specimen: PBMCs. The clonotype originates from a man aged 30 to 45 in good health and CMV-seropositive. The CDR3 nucleotides are TGTGCCAGCAGCTTGTCCCCCGGGAACACTGAAGCTTTCTTT. This sequence encodes CASSLSPGNTEAFF.